This T cell receptor beta chain stems from a study of OX40 agonist ivuxolimab in advanced cancers. Trimming shortened V by 6 bases and J by 4 bases, and 21 bases separated the two germline ends. Germline CDR1 reads GTSNPN; CDR2 reads SVGIG (reference sequence). The CDR3 spans 15 residues. Some clones are missing from TCRdb's copy, which holds only in-frame ones; the method was immunoSEQ multiplex PCR. The sample lists about 36,000 clones, about 80% occurring once. This sample comprised CD4+ or CD8+ T cells sorted from blood, obtained in a trial of the OX40 agonist ivuxolimab. This chain links TRBV30 with TRBJ1-2, with D unresolved. This receptor was identified in an adult with an advanced solid tumor such as melanoma, head and neck, liver or kidney cancer. For the CDR3, the DNA is TGTGCCTGCCCCTCCCTAGCGTGGGGAGGCTATGGCTACACCTTC. This gives the protein CACPSLAWGGYGYTF.